The entry below describes one T cell receptor beta chain. The antigen remains undetermined. Repertoires were generated with immunoSEQ multiplex PCR, while TCRdb's copy carries only in-frame clones and drops some. The sample includes about 2.2 million clones, roughly 91% of them seen just once. Cells designated naive CD8 were CD45RO-negative and were positively selected for CCR7, with terminally differentiated effector memory CD45RA+ cells excluded. The donors, healthy adults who were HIV-negative, had experienced no recent acute infections or vaccinations. The CDR3 loop spans 13 amino acids. Between the trimmed V and J ends, which lost 1 base and 5 bases, there was a span of 5 bases. CDR1 and CDR2 from the germline V gene are MDHEN and SYDVKM. The sample originates from a study of shared clonotypes between healthy human individuals. Overall study findings and caveats: Among non-shared clonotypes, generation probabilities were lower than among those shared by all four donors. Though the depth was large, rarefaction showed that sorted-subset sequencing was incomplete.

This TCR was sampled from a man younger than 30 in good health. Some clones in this sample may be carry-over from other donors' samples. This chain uses TRBV28 with TRBJ2-2; D is unclear. Sequencing was performed on naive CD8+ T cells from PBMCs. This chain's CDR3 is CASSLLGTGELFF. Written as DNA, the CDR3 is TGTGCCAGCAGTTTATTGGGGACCGGGGAGCTGTTTTTT. The complete variable domain, with remaining parts taken from reference TRBV28 and TRBJ2-2, reads DVKVTQSSRYLVKRTGEKVFLECVQDMDHENMFWYRQDPGLGLRLIYFSYDVKMKEKGDIPEGYSVSREKKERFSLILESASTNQTSMYLCASSLLGTGELFFGEGSRLTVL.